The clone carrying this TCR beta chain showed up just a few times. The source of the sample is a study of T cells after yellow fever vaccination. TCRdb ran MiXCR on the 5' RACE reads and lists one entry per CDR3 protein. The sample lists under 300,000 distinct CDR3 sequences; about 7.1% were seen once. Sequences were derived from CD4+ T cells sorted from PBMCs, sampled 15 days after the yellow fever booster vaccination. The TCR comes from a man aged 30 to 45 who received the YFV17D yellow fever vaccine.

This CDR3 is CAWSALTGRGNTQYF. The CDR3 DNA is TGTGCCTGGAGTGCTCTCACGGGGCGCGGAAATACGCAGTATTTT. The V and J genes are TRBV30 and TRBJ2-3; D is perhaps TRBD1 or TRBD2 (5 bases each). Germline values: CDR1 GTSNPN, CDR2 SVGIG (reference sequence). This CDR3 is built from 15 residues. Trimming removed 1 base from V and 7 bases from J, with 18 bases in between.